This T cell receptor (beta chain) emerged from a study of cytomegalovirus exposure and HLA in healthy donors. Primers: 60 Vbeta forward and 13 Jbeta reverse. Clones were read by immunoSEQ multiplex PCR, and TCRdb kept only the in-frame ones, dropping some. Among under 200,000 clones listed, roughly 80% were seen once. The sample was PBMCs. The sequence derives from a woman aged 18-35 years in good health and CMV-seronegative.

The CDR3 here is CASSLGGGRARNNEQFF. DNA of the CDR3: TGTGCCAGCAGCTTAGGGGGCGGAAGGGCCAGGAACAATGAGCAGTTCTTC. The chain uses TRBV11-3 and TRBJ2-1; D might be TRBD1 (5 bases). CDR3 length: 17 amino acids. Trimming cost V 1 base and J 5 bases, with 18 bases left between them. Germline V gene data show CDR1 as SGHNT and CDR2 as YENEEA.